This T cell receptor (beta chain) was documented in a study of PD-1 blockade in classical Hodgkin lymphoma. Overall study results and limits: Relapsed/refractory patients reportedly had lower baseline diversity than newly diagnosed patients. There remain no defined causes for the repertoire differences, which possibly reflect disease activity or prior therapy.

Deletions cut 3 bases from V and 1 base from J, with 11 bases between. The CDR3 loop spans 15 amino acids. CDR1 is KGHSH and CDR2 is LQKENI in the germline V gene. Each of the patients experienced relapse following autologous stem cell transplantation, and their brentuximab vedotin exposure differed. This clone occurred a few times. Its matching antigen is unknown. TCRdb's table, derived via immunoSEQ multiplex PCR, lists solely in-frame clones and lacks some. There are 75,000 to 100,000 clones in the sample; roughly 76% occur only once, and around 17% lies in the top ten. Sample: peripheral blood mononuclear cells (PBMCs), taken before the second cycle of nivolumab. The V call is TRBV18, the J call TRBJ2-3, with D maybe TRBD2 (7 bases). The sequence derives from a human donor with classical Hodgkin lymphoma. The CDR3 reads CASSPRGGGTDTQYF. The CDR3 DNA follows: TGTGCCAGCTCACCGAGGGGGGGAGGCACAGATACGCAGTATTTT.